This T cell receptor (beta chain) emerged from a study of shared clonotypes between healthy human individuals. Overall study context: The study enrolled a couple of women and a few men aged 18 to 49. Regarding the study as a whole: An anticipated effect of sequencing depth on clonotype sharing among donors was recognized.

The protocol was immunoSEQ multiplex PCR, while the TCRdb copy is restricted to in-frame clones and leaves out a portion. The table includes about 690,000 clones, around 91% detected once. Donors were healthy HIV-negative adults without recent acute infections or vaccinations. CD8 memory was a combination that joined CD45RO+ cells with CCR7-negative CD45RA+ TemRA cells. The junction had 10 bases not matched to a gene; V was cut back by 7 bases and J by 3 bases. Germline V gene lookup returns CDR1 MNHEY and CDR2 SMNVEV (reference sequence). This CDR3 is 16 amino acids long. Concerning this clone itself: Its antigen is undetermined.

The chain couples TRBV27 to TRBJ2-3, with 10 nucleotides matching TRBD2. The receptor comes from a man between 18 and 35 years old in good health. Some clones in this sample may be carry-over from other donors' samples. The sequencing input was memory CD8+ T cells from PBMCs. Stated subset: CD45RO+ cells pooled with CCR7-negative TemRA cells. The CDR3 region has the DNA TGTGCCAGCACGGTGGGGGCTAGCGGGAGAACAGATACGCAGTATTTT. Its translation is CASTVGASGRTDTQYF.